This T cell receptor beta chain was documented in a study of blood T cell repertoires in COVID-19. Living in 20 to 30 US areas, the participants were between roughly 18 and 89 years of age. Assay: immunoSEQ multiplex PCR; the TCRdb copy retains only in-frame clones and omits some. Of 200,000 to 250,000 clones listed, 86% are singletons. Germline-derived CDR1 and CDR2 are MNHEY and SMNVEV (reference sequence). V was pared by 5 bases and J by 7 bases, with 6 bases of the junction left unmatched. This CDR3 has 14 amino acids. The sequenced material came from PBMCs or T cells enriched from blood (not recorded which). The rearrangement uses TRBV27 and TRBJ1-5; TRBD1 matches at 9 bases. The sequence was obtained from a woman between 40 and 55 years old with acute COVID-19. CDR3 in DNA: TGTGCCAGCAGTCCACAGGGGGCAGGCCAGCCCCAGCATTTT. Protein sequence: CASSPQGAGQPQHF.